These T cell receptor beta chains were read from a single sample in a study of T cells in Graves' hyperthyroidism and ophthalmopathy. TCRdb reprocessed the multiplex PCR reads with MiXCR, giving one entry per CDR3 protein. The data contain a few hundred thousand distinct CDR3 sequences, 35% to 55% of them singletons. Sample: peripheral blood or thyroid tissue (not recorded which). The receptors here all came from a woman under 30 with Graves' hyperthyroidism. Both conserved end residues are part of each CDR3. Fields, in order: clone size, J gene, D gene, V gene, CDR3 DNA, CDR3 protein. A D gene is named only where the DNA matches it firmly. Part of the rows lack a size; the others show once, few, many or a class for expanded clones.

abundance: many
j_gene: TRBJ2-2
d_gene: NA
v_gene: TRBV29-1
CDR3nt: TGCAGCGTTATGTCCGGGACCTTCGGGGAGCTGTTTTTT
CDR3aa: CSVMSGTFGELFF

abundance: NA
j_gene: TRBJ1-3
d_gene: TRBD1
v_gene: TRBV5-8
CDR3nt: TGTGCCAGCAGCACGCCGGGACAGGGGATTTCGGGAAACACCATATATTTT
CDR3aa: CASSTPGQGISGNTIYF

abundance: NA
j_gene: TRBJ1-5
d_gene: NA
v_gene: TRBV7-8
CDR3nt: TGTGCCAGCAGCTTAGTTCCAGGCCATTATAGCAATCAGCCCCAGCATTTT
CDR3aa: CASSLVPGHYSNQPQHF

abundance: many
j_gene: TRBJ2-2
d_gene: NA
v_gene: TRBV7-9
CDR3nt: TGTGCCAGCAGCTTCGGGACTAACACCGGGGAGCTGTTTTTT
CDR3aa: CASSFGTNTGELFF

abundance: NA
j_gene: TRBJ1-2
d_gene: TRBD1
v_gene: TRBV10-3
CDR3nt: TGTGCCATCAGTGCGAACAGGGGACAGGGAACACGCTACACCTTC
CDR3aa: CAISANRGQGTRYTF

abundance: NA
j_gene: TRBJ2-2
d_gene: TRBD2
v_gene: TRBV24-1
CDR3nt: TGTGCCACCAGTACTAGCGGGTTCACCGGGGAGCTGTTTTTT
CDR3aa: CATSTSGFTGELFF

abundance: NA
j_gene: TRBJ2-7
d_gene: TRBD2
v_gene: TRBV25-1
CDR3nt: TGTGCCAGCAGCCAGTCAATAGCGGGAAGCTCCTACGAGCAGTACTTC
CDR3aa: CASSQSIAGSSYEQYF

abundance: NA
j_gene: TRBJ2-7
d_gene: TRBD1
v_gene: TRBV4-1
CDR3nt: TGCGCCAGCAGCCCCTTGACAGGGGGCCTCTCCTACGAGCAGTACTTC
CDR3aa: CASSPLTGGLSYEQYF

abundance: many
j_gene: TRBJ1-2
d_gene: NA
v_gene: TRBV11-3
CDR3nt: TGTGCCAGCAGCTTTGGGGGACGGGATGGCTACACCTTC
CDR3aa: CASSFGGRDGYTF

abundance: NA
j_gene: TRBJ2-7
d_gene: NA
v_gene: TRBV24-1
CDR3nt: TGTGCCACCAGTGATTTGTGGTCCCCCTACGAGCAGTACTTC
CDR3aa: CATSDLWSPYEQYF

abundance: few
j_gene: TRBJ1-5
d_gene: NA
v_gene: TRBV9
CDR3nt: TGTGCCAGCAGCGTAGAAGCCCAGCATTTT
CDR3aa: CASSVEAQHF

abundance: NA
j_gene: TRBJ1-1
d_gene: TRBD1
v_gene: TRBV7-9
CDR3nt: TGTGCCAGCAGCCGACAGGGATTGGATGAAGCTTTCTTT
CDR3aa: CASSRQGLDEAFF

abundance: many
j_gene: TRBJ2-5
d_gene: TRBD1
v_gene: TRBV29-1
CDR3nt: TGCAGCGTTTACTACACAGGGGAAGAGACCCAGTACTTC
CDR3aa: CSVYYTGEETQYF

abundance: NA
j_gene: TRBJ1-2
d_gene: NA
v_gene: TRBV10-3
CDR3nt: TGTGCCATCAGTGCCGGTAGTGATAGCTATGGCTACACCTTC
CDR3aa: CAISAGSDSYGYTF

abundance: NA
j_gene: TRBJ1-4
d_gene: NA
v_gene: TRBV29-1
CDR3nt: TGCAGCGTTGAAGAGCGGATGGGGTCGGAAAAACTGTTTTTT
CDR3aa: CSVEERMGSEKLFF

abundance: many
j_gene: TRBJ1-1
d_gene: NA
v_gene: TRBV12-3/TRBV12-4
CDR3nt: TGTGCCAGCAGTTTAGCAGGGCACATGAACACTGAAGCTTTCTTT
CDR3aa: CASSLAGHMNTEAFF

abundance: NA
j_gene: TRBJ2-6
d_gene: TRBD1
v_gene: TRBV11-2
CDR3nt: TGTGCCAGCAGCTTCGAGGGGGCGCCCACTGGGGCCAACGTCCTGACTTTC
CDR3aa: CASSFEGAPTGANVLTF

abundance: NA
j_gene: TRBJ2-7
d_gene: TRBD1
v_gene: TRBV10-3
CDR3nt: TGTGCCAGCAGTATCGAGGGGGCGGGTAGCCACGAGCAGTACTTC
CDR3aa: CASSIEGAGSHEQYF

abundance: many
j_gene: TRBJ2-7
d_gene: TRBD1
v_gene: TRBV27
CDR3nt: TGTGCCAGCAGTAGAAGGACAGGGTCCTACGAGCAGTACTTC
CDR3aa: CASSRRTGSYEQYF

abundance: NA
j_gene: TRBJ2-7
d_gene: TRBD2
v_gene: TRBV7-6
CDR3nt: TGTGCCAGCACCAGGACTAGCGGGAGCTCCTACGAGCAGTACTTC
CDR3aa: CASTRTSGSSYEQYF

abundance: NA
j_gene: TRBJ1-5
d_gene: NA
v_gene: TRBV27
CDR3nt: TGTGCCAGCAGTTTATCTGCGGTTCAGGTAAATCAGCCCCAGCATTTT
CDR3aa: CASSLSAVQVNQPQHF

abundance: NA
j_gene: TRBJ2-7
d_gene: NA
v_gene: TRBV19
CDR3nt: TGTGCCAGTAGTGGGGGGGCTACCTACGAGCAGTACTTC
CDR3aa: CASSGGATYEQYF

abundance: NA
j_gene: TRBJ2-5
d_gene: TRBD1
v_gene: TRBV29-1
CDR3nt: TGCAGCGTTGAAGATGGACAGGACCGAGAGACCCAGTACTTC
CDR3aa: CSVEDGQDRETQYF

abundance: NA
j_gene: TRBJ1-1
d_gene: NA
v_gene: TRBV6-5
CDR3nt: TGTGCCAGCAGTTACTCAGTCGTGACTCCAGATGAAGCTTTCTTT
CDR3aa: CASSYSVVTPDEAFF

abundance: NA
j_gene: TRBJ1-5
d_gene: NA
v_gene: TRBV6-1
CDR3nt: TGTGCCAGCAGCCAGTGGGTAGGGAATTCACCCCAGCATTTT
CDR3aa: CASSQWVGNSPQHF

abundance: many
j_gene: TRBJ1-5
d_gene: NA
v_gene: TRBV4-1
CDR3nt: TGCGCCAGCAGCCAGGCTGCTCGTTTAGGCAGCGGCAATCAGCCCCAGCATTTT
CDR3aa: CASSQAARLGSGNQPQHF

abundance: many
j_gene: TRBJ1-5
d_gene: NA
v_gene: TRBV20-1
CDR3nt: TGCAGTGCTCCTCGACAGTTAGATCAGCCCCAGCATTTT
CDR3aa: CSAPRQLDQPQHF

abundance: many
j_gene: TRBJ2-2
d_gene: NA
v_gene: TRBV25-1
CDR3nt: TGTGCCAGCAGTATACGACCCGGGACCCTGAGGGGGGAGCTGTTTTTT
CDR3aa: CASSIRPGTLRGELFF

abundance: many
j_gene: TRBJ2-7
d_gene: TRBD1
v_gene: TRBV28
CDR3nt: TGTGCCAGCAGTACCTCCGACAGGGGCGGCGAGCAGTACTTC
CDR3aa: CASSTSDRGGEQYF

abundance: NA
j_gene: TRBJ1-4
d_gene: TRBD1
v_gene: TRBV2
CDR3nt: TGTGCCAGCAGGGAGAGAGCGCGGGACAGGGGTGGAAAACTGTTTTTT
CDR3aa: CASRERARDRGGKLFF

abundance: few
j_gene: TRBJ1-1
d_gene: NA
v_gene: TRBV9
CDR3nt: TGTGCCAGCAGCCCAGGGGATGGGTCCACTGAAGCTTTCTTT
CDR3aa: CASSPGDGSTEAFF

abundance: once
j_gene: TRBJ2-2
d_gene: TRBD2
v_gene: TRBV7-8
CDR3nt: TGTGCCAGCAGCTTACGTAGCGGGACGAACACCGGGGAGATGTTCTTT
CDR3aa: CASSLRSGTNTGEMFF

abundance: once
j_gene: TRBJ1-2
d_gene: NA
v_gene: TRBV20-1
CDR3nt: TGCAGTGCCAGTAGTATGACAGGAGTGTTTGGCCACACCTTC
CDR3aa: CSASSMTGVFGHTF

abundance: many
j_gene: TRBJ2-5
d_gene: NA
v_gene: TRBV24-1
CDR3nt: TGTGCCACCAGTGATCCGGAAGAGACCCAGTACTTC
CDR3aa: CATSDPEETQYF

abundance: many
j_gene: TRBJ2-5
d_gene: TRBD2
v_gene: TRBV9
CDR3nt: TGTGCCAGCAGCGAAGGACTAGCGGGAGGGCCAGGTGAGACCCAGTACTTC
CDR3aa: CASSEGLAGGPGETQYF